This is a list of T cell receptor beta chains from one sample in a study of T cell changes during pregnancy in multiple sclerosis. Assay: immunoSEQ multiplex PCR; the TCRdb copy retains only in-frame clones and omits some. The table records some 68,000 clones, just over 90% of them present only once. The sample consisted of peripheral blood, taken in the second trimester of pregnancy. These receptors came from a female donor with multiple sclerosis, enrolled in a pregnancy study. The CDR3 runs from the conserved cysteine through the conserved F or W. Fields, in order: CDR3 protein, CDR3 DNA, D gene, V gene, clone size, J gene. D genes are given only for firm matches. Clone size is shown for a subset of rows, as once, few, many or a class of expanded clone.

CASSATSADQETQYF	TGTGCCAGCAGCGCGACTAGCGCGGACCAAGAGACCCAGTACTTC	TRBD2	TRBV11-3	NA	TRBJ2-5
CASSLREEGGYTF	TGTGCCAGCAGCTTACGGGAAGAAGGTGGCTACACCTTC	NA	TRBV7-8	NA	TRBJ1-2
CASSYGPIAWGYTF	TGTGCCAGCAGTTACGGGCCCATTGCATGGGGCTACACCTTC	NA	TRBV6-5	NA	TRBJ1-2
CAWKGGWASNEKLFF	TGTGCCTGGAAAGGGGGCTGGGCTTCTAATGAAAAACTGTTTTTT	TRBD1	TRBV30	NA	TRBJ1-4
CASSDYYNEQFF	TGCGCCAGCAGTGACTACTACAATGAGCAGTTCTTC	NA	TRBV10-1	NA	TRBJ2-1
CASSQPFDRSTDTQYF	TGCGCCAGCAGTCAACCTTTCGACAGGAGCACAGATACGCAGTATTTT	NA	TRBV23-1	NA	TRBJ2-3
CASSLGPRNTEAFF	TGTGCCAGCAGCTTAGGTCCCAGGAACACTGAAGCTTTCTTT	NA	TRBV7-6	NA	TRBJ1-1
CASSLGLAPNTGELFF	TGCGCCAGCAGCTTAGGACTAGCCCCTAACACCGGGGAGCTGTTTTTT	TRBD2	TRBV5-1	once	TRBJ2-2
CASSLDGTGSVAFF	TGTGCCAGCAGCTTAGATGGGACAGGGTCGGTAGCTTTCTTT	TRBD1	TRBV7-2	NA	TRBJ1-1
CASSTSGAGIEAFF	TGTGCCAGTAGTACGTCAGGGGCGGGTATTGAAGCTTTCTTT	NA	TRBV19	NA	TRBJ1-1
CASSRGDYGYTF	TGTGCCAGCAGCCGAGGAGACTATGGCTACACCTTC	NA	TRBV7-9	NA	TRBJ1-2
CASSRRGQGAAFF	TGTGCCAGCAGCCGCCGCGGACAGGGGGCAGCTTTCTTT	TRBD1	TRBV9	once	TRBJ1-1
CASSPGGGQMNTEAFF	TGTGCCAGCAGCCCGGGGGGGGGACAGATGAACACTGAAGCTTTCTTT	TRBD1	TRBV7-3	NA	TRBJ1-1
CASSLLFTGGGYTF	TGTGCCAGCAGTTTACTCTTTACAGGGGGGGGCTACACCTTC	TRBD1	TRBV27	once	TRBJ1-2
CASSELRHRDSNQPQHF	TGTGCCAGCAGCGAATTGCGACACAGGGATAGCAATCAGCCCCAGCATTTT	NA	TRBV6-1	NA	TRBJ1-5
CASSLFGTSGYEQYF	TGTGCCAGCAGCTTATTCGGGACTAGCGGATACGAGCAGTACTTC	TRBD2	TRBV11-2	NA	TRBJ2-7
CASSLAYRGVMNTEAFF	TGTGCCAGCAGCTTAGCGTACAGGGGGGTTATGAACACTGAAGCTTTCTTT	TRBD1	TRBV7-9	NA	TRBJ1-1
CASRFVQGAEQYF	TGTGCCAGCAGATTTGTTCAGGGGGCTGAGCAGTACTTC	TRBD1	TRBV6-1	NA	TRBJ2-7
CASSQDSVRGGAPDTQYF	NA	NA	TRBV4-3	NA	TRBJ2-3
CASSDQTVTGELFF	TGTGCCAGCAGTGACCAAACAGTCACCGGGGAGCTGTTTTTT	NA	TRBV6-4	NA	TRBJ2-2
CASSVGQSREQYF	TGCGCCAGCAGCGTTGGACAGTCCCGCGAGCAGTACTTC	NA	TRBV5-1	NA	TRBJ2-7
CASSSFGQGDTDTQYF	TGTGCCAGCAGTTCTTTCGGACAGGGGGATACAGATACGCAGTATTTT	TRBD1	TRBV9	NA	TRBJ2-3
CASGLVWDRGYNEQFF	TGTGCTAGTGGTTTGGTTTGGGACAGGGGATACAATGAGCAGTTCTTC	TRBD1	TRBV12-5	NA	TRBJ2-1
CASSSGQGWNQPQHF	TGTGCCAGCAGCAGCGGACAGGGGTGGAATCAGCCCCAGCATTTT	TRBD1	TRBV5-5	NA	TRBJ1-5
CASSMGAYGYTF	TGTGCCAGCAGCATGGGGGCATATGGCTACACCTTC	NA	TRBV5-6	NA	TRBJ1-2
CASSLLPGSNQPQHF	TGTGCCAGCAGCCTCCTCCCCGGGAGCAATCAGCCCCAGCATTTT	NA	TRBV5-4	NA	TRBJ1-5
CASSPDTYGYTF	TGTGCCAGCAGCCCGGACACCTATGGCTACACCTTC	NA	TRBV7-2	NA	TRBJ1-2
CASSGNSGQSVEAFF	TGTGCCAGCAGCGGAAACTCTGGACAGTCAGTGGAAGCTTTCTTT	NA	TRBV7-8	once	TRBJ1-1
CASSQDQRLAGGTIKNIQYF	TGTGCCAGCAGCCAAGATCAAAGACTAGCGGGGGGTACTATAAAAAACATTCAGTACTTC	TRBD2	TRBV14	NA	TRBJ2-4
CASSPGQADNYGYTF	TGTGCCAGCAGTCCAGGACAGGCGGACAACTATGGCTACACCTTC	TRBD1	TRBV6-6	NA	TRBJ1-2
CASSDPGTNEKLFF	TGCGCCAGCAGTGACCCAGGAACTAATGAAAAACTGTTTTTT	NA	TRBV10-1	NA	TRBJ1-4
CASSIGQGYEQYF	TGTGCCAGTAGTATAGGGCAGGGCTACGAGCAGTACTTC	NA	TRBV19	few	TRBJ2-7
CSVGRTGAINTEAFF	TGCAGCGTTGGCCGGACAGGGGCTATTAACACTGAAGCTTTCTTT	TRBD1	TRBV29-1	NA	TRBJ1-1
CASRGTAGEQYF	TGTGCCAGCAGGGGGACAGCGGGCGAGCAGTACTTC	NA	TRBV6-5	NA	TRBJ2-7
CASSPGGSQETQYF	TGTGCCAGCAGCCCCGGGGGAAGCCAAGAGACCCAGTACTTC	NA	TRBV6-5	once	TRBJ2-5
CASSLDRGQLFYNQPQHF	TGTGCCAGCAGCCTGGACAGGGGCCAGCTTTTCTACAATCAGCCCCAGCATTTT	TRBD1	TRBV7-2	NA	TRBJ1-5
CASSEGTENTEAFF	TGTGCCAGCAGTGAGGGCACCGAGAACACTGAAGCTTTCTTT	NA	TRBV6-1	few	TRBJ1-1
CASSWNSGRIYNEQFF	TGTGCCAGCAGTTGGAACAGCGGGAGGATATACAATGAGCAGTTCTTC	TRBD2	TRBV7-8	NA	TRBJ2-1
CASSLAGVSNEQFF	TGCGCCAGCAGCTTAGCGGGAGTCTCGAATGAGCAGTTCTTC	TRBD2	TRBV5-1	NA	TRBJ2-1
CASSAIRAGGYGYTF	TGTGCCAGCAGCGCCATCCGAGCGGGAGGCTATGGCTACACCTTC	NA	TRBV9	NA	TRBJ1-2
CASSLGGIEETQYF	TGTGCCAGCAGCTTAGGAGGGATTGAAGAGACCCAGTACTTC	NA	TRBV5-4	NA	TRBJ2-5
CASGASGGDGTDTQYF	TGTGCCAGCGGTGCTAGCGGGGGGGATGGGACAGATACGCAGTATTTT	TRBD2	TRBV2	NA	TRBJ2-3
CASSRRQGSGYTF	TGTGCCAGCAGCAGACGACAGGGAAGTGGCTACACCTTC	TRBD1	TRBV11-2	few	TRBJ1-2
CASSIALSTTGTTQYF	TGTGCCAGTAGTATAGCCCTTTCCACGACAGGCACTACCCAGTACTTC	NA	TRBV19	NA	TRBJ2-5
CASSQDTSGGADTQYF	TGCGCCAGCAGCCAAGATACTAGCGGGGGTGCAGATACGCAGTATTTT	TRBD2	TRBV4-1	NA	TRBJ2-3
CASSVGNSYSNQPQHF	TGTGCCAGCAGTGTCGGTAACAGCTATAGCAATCAGCCCCAGCATTTT	NA	TRBV27	NA	TRBJ1-5
CAVNPTSGGYEQYF	TGTGCCGTTAACCCGACTAGCGGGGGTTACGAGCAGTACTTC	TRBD2	TRBV28	once	TRBJ2-7
CASSYSHRSVGYTF	TGTGCCAGCAGTTACTCCCACAGGTCGGTTGGCTACACCTTC	NA	TRBV6-5	NA	TRBJ1-2
CASSDRSRYGYTF	TGTGCCAGCAGTGACAGAAGTCGATATGGCTACACCTTC	NA	TRBV6-1	NA	TRBJ1-2
CAWSYQGFGNTIYF	TGTGCCTGGAGTTATCAGGGCTTTGGAAACACCATATATTTT	NA	TRBV30	few	TRBJ1-3
CASRRQGSSGNTIYF	TGTGCCAGCCGGCGACAGGGCAGCTCTGGAAACACCATATATTTT	TRBD1	TRBV7-9	NA	TRBJ1-3
CASSEWGQDSGNTIYF	TGTGCCAGCAGTGAATGGGGACAGGACTCTGGAAACACCATATATTTT	TRBD1	TRBV2	NA	TRBJ1-3
CASSDLRENNEKLFF	TGTGCCAGCAGTGATTTAAGGGAGAATAATGAAAAACTGTTTTTT	NA	TRBV6-1	NA	TRBJ1-4